This TCR beta chain was obtained from a study of shared clonotypes between healthy human individuals (dated by TCRdb to 2019 to 2021). About the study as a whole: A few men and a couple of women, aged 18 to 49 years, made up the cohort. To increase sequencing depth and limit assay-specific biases, different laboratories used diverse techniques to prepare libraries and sequence TCR repertoires. Leukapheresis yielded between about 0.94 and 9 billion PBMCs per donor. Per donor, three plates each were used for CD4 naive and CD4 memory, two for CD8 naive, and one for CD8 memory. Blood TCR repertoires of several healthy adults were deeply sequenced to estimate repertoire size and the extent of clonotype sharing between individuals.

In its sample, this clone was seen once. The antigen this receptor binds is unknown. No much larger clone is present one base from it, and per-base qualities are unavailable. TCR CDR3 regions were amplified from genomic DNA by multiplex PCR using the deep immunoSEQ assay. Genomic DNA extracted from each cell subset was distributed evenly over all wells of several immunoSEQ 96-well plates, and each plate served as one replicate. For sorted subsets, each replicate PCR was loaded with approximately 200 ng genomic DNA, equivalent to about 33,000 T cell genomes. Purified libraries were quantified with a Qubit 3.0 fluorometer, sized on a Bioanalyzer 2100, and re-quantified with the KAPA Library Quantification kit. Each immunoSEQ 96-well plate was sequenced on its own single-read 150-cycle Illumina NextSeq 550 flow cell. From the authors' description of their analysis: Because the immunoSEQ output held only junctional sequences and lacked quality scores, the filtering could not match the filtering applied to full-length reads. Sequences were annotated with PyIR, a Python wrapper for IgBLAST v1.9, using IMGT germline references to assign V/J genes and CDR3. Reads were filtered out if the reads had weak V/J assignments (E-value above 1e-6), no CDR3, stop codons, out-of-frame junctions, or ambiguous translated residues. A V3J clonotype was defined by an identical inferred V gene, J gene, and CDR3 amino acid sequence. To compute the percentage overlap between repertoires, the number of shared unique clonotypes was divided by the size of the smaller repertoire. Three approaches were used to assess repertoire richness: RTK rarefaction, the Chao1 estimator, and Recon v2.1 estimates of unobserved clonotypes. For all TCRbeta clonotypes obtained by the gDNA method from a handful of donors, generation probabilities were computed with OLGA. This immuneACCESS table, as held by TCRdb, lists in-frame sequences with V and J called but not all clones. Of the missing ones, under half trace to an unresolved V gene in checked studies; the others have no known cause. That table gives V, J and clone size, and the DNA gave D and trimming. The sample table shows about 2 million clones, and about 95% are seen once. The top ten constitute 0.13% of the sample.

Healthy HIV-negative adults with no recently reported acute infections or vaccinations were included as donors. Every donor was a Caucasian adult living in Nashville, Tennessee, USA. CD4+ T cells were enriched by magnetic negative selection; naive cells were then positively selected on CD45RA, and the negative fraction formed the memory subset. Blood was collected by leukapheresis, and PBMCs were isolated by Ficoll-Histopaque density gradient centrifugation and then cryopreserved in liquid nitrogen vapor phase. Analytical flow cytometry was used to check the purity and quantity of each magnetically sorted T cell population. From each sorted fraction, genomic DNA was isolated and quantified by UV absorbance on a Nanodrop 2000c. General findings and caveats noted by the study authors: Because the study included a small number of donors, the genetic and exposure-history diversity represented was limited. Incomplete sequencing was indicated by rarefaction of sorted-subset datasets, despite the large sequencing depth. Clonotypes shared by all four sorted-subset donors showed higher generation probabilities than non-shared clonotypes. Larger estimated clonotype richness was generally found for naive subsets than for memory subsets. Pairwise subsampling indicated that sequencing depth was expected to affect the degree of clonotype sharing among donors. Sharing across several donors was observed for around 5% of naive CD4, over 3% of naive CD8, 2% to 2.5% of memory CD4, and roughly 0.4% of memory CD8 clonotypes. Sampling was restricted to blood, and TCR repertoires in tissue are likely to differ from TCR repertoires in blood.

Germline trimming: 8 bases from V, 2 bases from J; junction bases outside gene matches: 3. As encoded in the germline V gene (reference sequence), CDR1 is MNHEY while CDR2 is SMNVEV. From cysteine to phenylalanine, the CDR3 is 13 amino acids long. The read is trimmed to its CDR3 DNA, 39 bases read in frame from base 1. The TCR comes from a man between 18 and 35 years old in good health. Input material: naive CD4+ T cells sorted from blood. According to the study, the label for this sample's cell subset or site signals: CD45RA+ positively selected. The V and J genes are TRBV27 and TRBJ1-2, with TRBD1 identical over 9 junction bases. The CDR3 protein: CASRDRENYGYTF. The DNA sequence follows: TGTGCCAGCCGGGACAGGGAGAACTATGGCTACACCTTC.